The 31 T cell receptor beta chains below were found in one sample sequenced in a study of blood T cell repertoires in COVID-19. Clones were sequenced by immunoSEQ multiplex PCR, and TCRdb holds only the in-frame ones, with some missing. The repertoire holds some 300,000 clones, with roughly 90% as singletons. The specimen sequenced was PBMCs or T cells enriched from blood (not recorded which). The receptors come from a woman aged 50 to 65 who had been exposed to COVID-19.

J is TRBJ2-7 and V is TRBV11-2, with TRBD2 identical over 7 bases. The V gene end was trimmed by 5 bases and the J gene end by 3 bases; junction bases not matched to a gene: 7. CDR3 size: 14 residues. Germline lookup yields CDR1 SGHAT and CDR2 FQNNGV. In nucleotides, the CDR3 is TGTGCCAGCAGCACTAGCGCAGGACACTACGAGCAGTACTTC. Translation: CASSTSAGHYEQYF.

With respect to this clone: An end of the junction does not agree with germline; a read error may underlie this. V and J are TRBV5-1 and TRBJ2-3; 13 bases are shared with TRBD2. The CDR3 is 12 amino acids. CDR1 and CDR2 (germline): SGHRS, YFSETQ. CDR3 DNA: TGCGCCAGCAGCGGGGGGACTAGCGGGGAGGTTTTT. It encodes CASSGGTSGEVF.

J is TRBJ2-7 and V is TRBV3-1 (or the pseudogene TRBV3-2); the D is unclear. V lost 1 base, J lost 2 bases, and 9 bases lay in between. CDR1 is LGHDT, CDR2 YNNKEL, per germline (reference sequence). This CDR3 has 14 amino acids. As DNA, the CDR3 is TGTGCCAGCAGCCAAGTTCCGGGTCCCTACGAGCAGTACTTC. Translated, it gives CASSQVPGPYEQYF.

The V call is TRBV28, the J call TRBJ1-5; 8 positions match TRBD1. In germline, CDR1 is MDHEN, CDR2 SYDVKM. The CDR3 length is 16 residues. V lost 5 bases, J lost 0 bases, and 6 bases stayed unmatched. CDR3 sequence: CASSTGQGYSNQPQHF. The CDR3 DNA is TGTGCCAGCAGTACCGGACAGGGCTATAGCAATCAGCCCCAGCATTTT.

J is TRBJ2-2 and V is TRBV30; D is undetermined. The CDR3 loop spans 14 amino acids. V was cut by 1 base and J by 4 bases, with 10 bases left in between. The germline CDR1 and CDR2 sequences are GTSNPN and SVGIG (reference sequence). CDR3 residues: CAWSAQSPTGELFF. CDR3 DNA sequence: TGTGCCTGGAGTGCCCAGTCCCCCACCGGGGAGCTGTTTTTT. The full variable domain, with the rest looked up from reference TRBV30 and TRBJ2-2, is SQTIHQWPATLVQPVGSPLSLECTVEGTSNPNLYWYRQAAGRGLQLLFYSVGIGQISSEVPQNLSASRPQDRQFILSSKKLLLSDSGFYLCAWSAQSPTGELFFGEGSRLTVL.

The J gene is TRBJ2-1, the V gene TRBV11-2, with D possibly matching TRBD2 (7 bases). The CDR3 loop spans 18 amino acids. V was pared by 4 bases and J by 4 bases, with 23 bases between. Germline loops: CDR1 SGHAT, CDR2 FQNNGV. The CDR3 DNA sequence: TGTGCCAGCAGCTACCTGGGAATTAGGGGGACTATATACAATGAGCAGTTCTTC. It codes for CASSYLGIRGTIYNEQFF. The variable domain in full, with the rest retrieved from reference TRBV11-2 and TRBJ2-1, is EAGVAQSPRYKIIEKRQSVAFWCNPISGHATLYWYQQILGQGPKLLIQFQNNGVVDDSQLPKDRFSAERLKGVDSTLKIQPAKLEDSAVYLCASSYLGIRGTIYNEQFFGPGTRLTVL.

The V call is TRBV7-2, the J call TRBJ2-3; 12 bases align to TRBD2. The V gene end was trimmed by 2 bases and the J gene end by 0 bases; junction bases not matched to a gene: 3. CDR3 length: 17 residues. The germline gives CDR1 SGHTA, CDR2 FQGNSA. The CDR3 here is CASSLTSGGLSTDTQYF. In DNA form, the CDR3 reads TGTGCCAGCAGCTTAACTAGCGGGGGGCTTAGCACAGATACGCAGTATTTT.

V and J are TRBV18 and TRBJ2-7, with TRBD1 identical over 8 bases. J gave up 1 base and V 6 bases, and 2 bases lay outside the gene matches. CDR3 length equals 13 residues. From germline, CDR1 is KGHSH and CDR2 LQKENI. Here the CDR3 reads CASSRTGSYEQYF. The CDR3 DNA follows: TGTGCCAGCTCCAGGACAGGGTCCTACGAGCAGTACTTC. The full variable domain, its missing parts supplied by reference TRBV18 and TRBJ2-7, is NAGVMQNPRHLVRRRGQEARLRCSPMKGHSHVYWYRQLPEEGLKFMVYLQKENIIDESGMPKERFSAEFPKEGPSILRIQQVVRGDSAAYFCASSRTGSYEQYFGPGTRLTVT.

This clone was seen only a few times. The chain joins TRBV6-6 to TRBJ2-1, with 7 positions matching TRBD2. The CDR3 sequence is 12 residues long. Germline CDR1 MNHNY, CDR2 SVGAGI (reference sequence). The ends lost 10 bases at V and 7 bases at J; junction bases unmatched: 7. This CDR3 reads CATSRSGNEQFF. For the CDR3, the DNA is TGTGCCACCTCACGTAGCGGGAATGAGCAGTTCTTC.

The chain combines TRBV3-1 (or the pseudogene TRBV3-2) with TRBJ2-5, with 8 bases that match TRBD2. The CDR3 has 15 residues. Germline CDR1 LGHDT, CDR2 YNNKEL (reference sequence). J gave up 9 bases and V 2 bases, and 11 bases lay outside the gene matches. The CDR3 DNA reads TGTGCCAGCAGCCAACCGGGGGGGGGAGGATTGTCCCAGTACTTC. Its translation is CASSQPGGGGLSQYF.

The V call is TRBV9, the J call TRBJ2-7; possibly TRBD1 for D (5 bases). CDR1 and CDR2 from the germline V gene are SGDLS and YYNGEE. V was cut by 4 bases and J by 3 bases, with 11 bases left in between. This CDR3 is 13 amino acids long. Here the CDR3 DNA reads TGTGCCAGCAGCCCCCGAAGGGGCTACGAGCAGTACTTC. It encodes CASSPRRGYEQYF.

The chain combines TRBV4-1 with TRBJ1-1; TRBD1 is a possible D gene (6 bases). In germline, CDR1 is MGHRA, CDR2 YSYEKL. This CDR3 comprises 15 residues. The V end was cut by 4 bases, the J end by 0 bases, with 12 bases between. CDR3: CASSPSGGMNTEAFF. As DNA, the CDR3 is TGCGCCAGCAGCCCCAGTGGGGGCATGAACACTGAAGCTTTCTTT.

Only one count was recorded for this clone. CDR3 in DNA: TGCGCCAGCAGCCAAGATCCAGGGGGTTGGGGGGCCCTCCACTTT. Protein sequence: CASSQDPGGWGALHF. This chain links TRBV4-1 with TRBJ1-6; 7 positions agree with TRBD1. Germline V gene data show CDR1 as MGHRA and CDR2 as YSYEKL. The CDR3 loop spans 15 amino acids. V was clipped by 0 bases and J by 14 bases; unmatched bases: 10.

The chain uses TRBV28 and TRBJ1-1; D remains ambiguous. The CDR3 runs 15 residues. Trimming shortened V by 5 bases and J by 0 bases, and 13 bases separated the two germline ends. CDR1 is MDHEN, CDR2 SYDVKM, per germline. The CDR3 loop is CASSISRRVNTEAFF. The CDR3 DNA reads TGTGCCAGCAGTATCTCTAGGCGGGTGAACACTGAAGCTTTCTTT. The variable domain in full, completed from reference TRBV28 and TRBJ1-1, reads DVKVTQSSRYLVKRTGEKVFLECVQDMDHENMFWYRQDPGLGLRLIYFSYDVKMKEKGDIPEGYSVSREKKERFSLILESASTNQTSMYLCASSISRRVNTEAFFGQGTRLTVV.

The V gene is TRBV7-9, the J gene TRBJ1-5; TRBD1 agrees at 9 bases. V was pared by 5 bases and J by 3 bases, with 8 bases of the junction left unmatched. The CDR3 is 16 amino acids. Germline assignment: CDR1 SEHNR and CDR2 FQNEAQ (reference sequence). CDR3 sequence: CASSPAGQGYNQPQHF. CDR3 DNA sequence: TGTGCCAGCAGCCCCGCGGGACAGGGTTACAATCAGCCCCAGCATTTT. The full variable domain, in which reference TRBV7-9 and TRBJ1-5 provide the parts outside the CDR3, is DTGVSQNPRHKITKRGQNVTFRCDPISEHNRLYWYRQTLGQGPEFLTYFQNEAQLEKSRLLSDRFSAERPKGSFSTLEIQRTEQGDSAMYLCASSPAGQGYNQPQHFGDGTRLSIL.

The genes are TRBV2 and TRBJ2-2; D is ambiguous. The CDR3 totals 15 residues. The germline V gene encodes CDR1 SNHLY and CDR2 FYNNEI. The V end lost 2 bases, the J end lost 4 bases, and 11 bases lay between the germline ends. The CDR3 here is CASSEPPPGTGELFF. In DNA, the CDR3 is TGTGCCAGCAGTGAACCCCCACCGGGCACCGGGGAGCTGTTTTTT. The full variable domain, its missing parts supplied by reference TRBV2 and TRBJ2-2, is EPEVTQTPSHQVTQMGQEVILRCVPISNHLYFYWYRQILGQKVEFLVSFYNNEISEKSEIFDDQFSVERPDGSNFTLKIRSTKLEDSAMYFCASSEPPPGTGELFFGEGSRLTVL.

The V gene is TRBV5-4, the J gene TRBJ1-2; 7 bases align to TRBD1. Germline CDR1 reads SGHNT; CDR2 reads YYREEE (reference sequence). The CDR3 totals 15 residues. V gave up 3 bases and J gave up 7 bases; unmatched junction bases: 12. CDR3: CASSSSTGKRAGYTF. In nucleotides, the CDR3 is TGTGCCAGCAGCTCGTCGACAGGGAAACGTGCTGGCTACACCTTC.

This chain links TRBV11-2 with TRBJ2-1; TRBD1 is a possible D gene (5 bases). The germline V gene has CDR1 SGHAT and CDR2 FQNNGV. CDR3 length: 15 amino acids. V was cut by 6 bases and J by 1 base, with 13 bases left in between. The DNA for the CDR3 is TGTGCCAGCAGACCAGGGAAGGGTTCCTACAATGAGCAGTTCTTC. Translated, it gives CASRPGKGSYNEQFF.

The chain joins TRBV24-1 to TRBJ1-1; the D gene is possibly TRBD1 (5 bases). The CDR3 sequence is 14 residues long. Germline V gene sequence: CDR1 KGHDR, CDR2 SFDVKD. V was shortened by 10 bases and J by 4 bases, with 18 bases between the two germline ends. The chain's CDR3 is CATRPGGERTEAFF. The CDR3 DNA follows: TGTGCCACTAGGCCGGGGGGTGAACGCACTGAAGCTTTCTTT.

V gene TRBV11-1 combines with J gene TRBJ2-7; D possibly corresponds to TRBD1 (5 bases). V dropped 5 bases and J dropped 2 bases, with 16 bases sitting between them. The CDR3 contains 15 residues. Looked up from germline, CDR1 is SGHAT and CDR2 is FQDESV (reference sequence). CDR3 sequence: CASSHPVGAAYEQYF. For the CDR3, the DNA is TGTGCCAGCAGCCACCCGGTAGGGGCGGCCTACGAGCAGTACTTC.

This chain links TRBV15 with TRBJ1-5; 8 bases are a match to TRBD1. Germline CDR1 reads LNHNV; CDR2 reads YYDKDF (reference sequence). CDR3 length: 14 residues. Losses at the gene ends were 4 bases for V and 3 bases for J; bases not matched to a gene: 2. The CDR3 DNA follows: TGTGCCACCAGCACGGACAGGGTCAATCAGCCCCAGCATTTT. Translating gives CATSTDRVNQPQHF.

To note about this clone: The DNA is omitted, as the CDR3 cannot be located on it reliably, and the CDR3 follows TCRdb's listing. This chain uses TRBV6-2 or TRBV6-3 with TRBJ1-5; the DNA was not used to check the table's D call, TRBD1. From germline, CDR1 is MNHEY and CDR2 SVGEGT. The CDR3 has 19 amino acids, counting both end residues. The CDR3 protein is CASSYLLRFGQGVNQPQHF.

J is TRBJ1-5 and V is TRBV4-2; 9 bases agree with TRBD1. J was trimmed by 10 bases and V by 0 bases; bases with no gene match: 7. The CDR3 loop spans 15 amino acids. The V gene's germline CDR1 is LGHNA and CDR2 YNFKEQ. CDR3 in amino acids: CASSQDLTGGEPQHF. CDR3 coding DNA: TGTGCCAGCAGCCAAGATCTGACAGGGGGTGAACCCCAGCATTTT.

The chain joins TRBV7-9 to TRBJ1-2; 8 bases map to TRBD1. The CDR3 spans 15 residues. V was pared by 5 bases and J by 3 bases, with 8 bases of the junction left unmatched. Germline V lookup: CDR1 SEHNR, CDR2 FQNEAQ (reference sequence). The CDR3 coding sequence is TGTGCCAGCAGCCAACTGACAGGGGTGGACTATGGCTACACCTTC. Translating it yields CASSQLTGVDYGYTF.

The chain employs TRBV4-1 and TRBJ1-3; weak D call: TRBD1 (5 bases). Germline V gives CDR1 MGHRA, CDR2 YSYEKL. Trimming stripped 2 bases from V and 0 bases from J, with 8 bases between. The CDR3 spans 15 residues. The CDR3 DNA is TGCGCCAGCAGCCAAAGACAGAGCTCTGGAAACACCATATATTTT. It translates to CASSQRQSSGNTIYF.

V usage is TRBV2 and J usage is TRBJ2-5, with TRBD1 matching over 7 bases. The CDR3 is made up of 14 amino acids. The ends lost 6 bases at V and 2 bases at J; junction bases unmatched: 6. Germline lookup yields CDR1 SNHLY and CDR2 FYNNEI. CDR3 loop: CASSRDRQQETQYF. The CDR3 nucleotides read TGTGCCAGCAGCAGGGACAGACAACAAGAGACCCAGTACTTC. Filled out from reference TRBV2 and TRBJ2-5, the complete variable domain reads EPEVTQTPSHQVTQMGQEVILRCVPISNHLYFYWYRQILGQKVEFLVSFYNNEISEKSEIFDDQFSVERPDGSNFTLKIRSTKLEDSAMYFCASSRDRQQETQYFGPGTRLLVL.

The chain links TRBV11-2 to TRBJ2-1; 7 nucleotides line up with TRBD2. V lost 4 bases, J lost 5 bases, and 8 bases stayed unmatched. Germline V gene sequence: CDR1 SGHAT, CDR2 FQNNGV. The CDR3 contains 15 residues. Written as DNA, the CDR3 is TGTGCCAGCAGCTCGGGGAGGGGTGTCGACAATGAGCAGTTCTTC. It is translated as CASSSGRGVDNEQFF.

Here the CDR3 reads CASSPDSGGLGYEQYF. In DNA form, the CDR3 reads TGTGCCAGCAGTCCGGATTCGGGGGGCTTGGGCTACGAGCAGTACTTC. The chain employs TRBV27 and TRBJ2-7; a possible D gene is TRBD2 (7 bases). CDR3 length: 16 residues. The germline V gene has CDR1 MNHEY and CDR2 SMNVEV (reference sequence). V lost 5 bases and J lost 3, with 20 bases in between.

The chain joins TRBV20-1 to TRBJ1-5; D call uncertain. CDR3 length: 13 amino acids. Germline values: CDR1 DFQATT, CDR2 SNEGSKA (reference sequence). Between the trimmed V and J ends, which lost 3 bases and 0 bases, there was a span of 6 bases. This CDR3 reads CSASGGSNQPQHF. The DNA for the CDR3 is TGCAGTGCTAGTGGCGGTAGCAATCAGCCCCAGCATTTT.

This clone was recorded a few times. The chain carries TRBV11-3 and TRBJ2-7; D may be TRBD2 (7 bases). Germline-derived CDR1 and CDR2 are SGHNT and YENEEA. The CDR3 is made up of 14 amino acids. Trimming took off 1 base at V and 6 bases at J, with 13 bases between the two ends. CDR3 sequence: CASSLVAGAGEQYF. The CDR3 DNA sequence: TGTGCCAGCAGCTTAGTGGCGGGGGCCGGCGAGCAGTACTTC.

V and J are TRBV7-9 and TRBJ2-3; 10 nucleotides line up with TRBD2. This CDR3 is 15 amino acids long. Per the germline V gene, CDR1 is SEHNR and CDR2 is FQNEAQ (reference sequence). J gave up 2 bases and V 4 bases, and 3 bases lay outside the gene matches. This chain's CDR3 is CASSSTSGFTDTQYF. CDR3 sequence (DNA): TGTGCCAGCAGCTCGACTAGCGGGTTCACAGATACGCAGTATTTT.